This T cell receptor (beta chain) was documented in a study of blood T cell repertoires in COVID-19. Study information: Whether acute or convalescent, the COVID-19 samples came from the United States, Italy and Spain.

The data were produced by immunoSEQ multiplex PCR, yet TCRdb's version contains in-frame clones alone and is incomplete. The sample records about 190,000 clones, 65% to 85% being singletons. Trimming took 4 bases from V and 1 from J, leaving 14 bases between them. This CDR3 spans 16 amino acids. Germline-derived CDR1 and CDR2 are SGDLS and YYNGEE. The TCR was taken from a woman younger than 45 who had recovered from COVID-19. The chain links TRBV9 to TRBJ2-2; the D is unclear. The specimen sequenced was PBMCs or T cells enriched from blood (not recorded which). As DNA, the CDR3 is TGTGCCAGCAGCTTAATTCCGACGGGGAACACCGGGGAGCTGTTTTTT. It translates to CASSLIPTGNTGELFF. Using reference TRBV9 and TRBJ2-2 for the parts outside the CDR3, the full variable domain is DSGVTQTPKHLITATGQRVTLRCSPRSGDLSVYWYQQSLDQGLQFLIQYYNGEERAKGNILERFSAQQFPDLHSELNLSSLELGDSALYFCASSLIPTGNTGELFFGEGSRLTVL.